The present T cell receptor beta chain was sequenced within a study of blood T cell repertoires in COVID-19. This CDR3 contains 15 residues. Trimming cost V 6 bases and J 2 bases, with 19 bases left between them. Germline-derived CDR1 and CDR2 are SQVTM and ANQGSEA. In the original processing: Researchers report that nucleated cell counts were estimated from reference gene primer amplification. Libraries were prepared by immunoSEQ multiplex PCR; TCRdb keeps only in-frame clonotypes and omits some of them. The V and J calls and clone size come from that table; D and trimming were worked out from the DNA. This table holds 540,000 or so clones, around nine tenths found once.

The V and J genes are TRBV29-1 and TRBJ1-2, with D perhaps matching TRBD1 (6 bases). This receptor was obtained from a woman aged 45-65 years with COVID-19, enrolled during active disease. The sample comprised peripheral blood. As DNA, the CDR3 is TGCAGCGTCAGGACAGCCTTTGGGGGCAACTATGGCTACACCTTC. This sequence encodes CSVRTAFGGNYGYTF.